Reported below is one T cell receptor (beta chain). The antigen is not known. Clones were sequenced by immunoSEQ multiplex PCR, and TCRdb holds only the in-frame ones, with some missing. The table has around 300,000 clones, approximately 86% seen once; the top ten hold around 11%. Treatment specified: some 20 received Ad26.COV2.S at low or high dose, single or two shots; 5 received placebo; per-sample allocation not given. The investigators took samples on day 63 after the first vaccine or placebo injection. This sample is drawn from a study of Ad26.COV2.S vaccination and SARS-CoV-2 variants. About the research overall: Of the COV1001 trial arms, the Ad26.COV2.S arm included the donor. Study results and caveats: Relative to placebo recipients, vaccine recipients exhibited elevated spike-specific TCR breadth.

V was trimmed by 8 bases and J by 0 bases, leaving 11 bases between them. The germline V gene encodes CDR1 MDHEN and CDR2 SYDVKM. The CDR3 totals 14 residues. The sample in question was peripheral blood, obtained in a trial of Ad26.COV2.S vaccine versus placebo. The chain couples TRBV28 to TRBJ2-1, with a possible D match to TRBD1 (6 bases). The receptor was isolated from a person aged 18-65 years who received the Ad26.COV2.S COVID-19 vaccine or a placebo. The DNA for the CDR3 is TGTGCCAGCGGAAGGGGGAGCTCCTACAATGAGCAGTTCTTC. Its protein is CASGRGSSYNEQFF.